This TCR beta chain was recorded in a study of blood T cells in healthy people across ages. Background on the study: Template switching picked up about one barcoded beta molecule for each two T cells.

CDR3 length: 15 amino acids. The V segment lost 2 bases and the J segment 4 bases; nucleotides outside the gene matches: 7. In germline, CDR1 is MNHNS, CDR2 SASEGT. The use of a sample-barcoded 5' primer and a J-beta primer mix characterized a second PCR of roughly 6 to 11 cycles. Each cDNA molecule was tagged by a template-switch adaptor that had 12 random nucleotides. TCRdb ran MiXCR on the 5' RACE reads and lists one entry per CDR3 protein. This repertoire shows approximately 1.5 million distinct CDR3 sequences, about 31% found once; its top ten account for approximately 10%. The TCR originated in a woman aged 25 to 39 in good health. The sequenced sample consisted of blood. V is TRBV6-1 and J is TRBJ1-1; TRBD1 matches at 7 bases. The CDR3 coding sequence is TGTGCCAGCAGTGAACAGGCGAGGGGGCTCACTGAAGCTTTCTTT. Translating it yields CASSEQARGLTEAFF.